The rows below give T cell receptor beta chains drawn from one sample of a study of T cells in tuberculosis. TCRdb keeps only in-frame clones here, not all; method: immunoSEQ multiplex PCR. The data show around 45,000 clones, with around 94% seen just once and about 2% held by the top ten. Source material: PBMCs. Source of these receptors: a donor between 10 and 29 years old with latent tuberculosis or without tuberculosis infection. Some clones in this sample may be carry-over from other donors' samples. Both conserved end residues are part of each CDR3. A D gene is named only where the DNA matches it firmly. Where a row states a size, it is once, few, many or the class of an expanded clone; other rows omit it.

D	size	J	V	CDR3	DNA
-	-	TRBJ2-7	TRBV27	CASIRRVPYEQYF	TGTGCCAGCATCAGGCGGGTTCCCTACGAGCAGTACTTC
TRBD2	-	TRBJ2-1	TRBV7-2	CASSSLAGLKYNEQFF	TGTGCCAGCAGCTCCCTAGCGGGCCTAAAATACAATGAGCAGTTCTTC
TRBD2	-	TRBJ2-3	TRBV18	CASSRTSGNIDTQYF	TGTGCCAGCTCACGGACTAGCGGGAATATAGATACGCAGTATTTT
TRBD2	once	TRBJ2-2	TRBV9	CASMGGSGTGELFF	TGTGCCAGCATGGGCGGGAGTGGAACCGGGGAGCTGTTTTTT
TRBD2	-	TRBJ2-2	TRBV9	CASSASSGRALTGELFF	TGTGCCAGCAGCGCCTCAAGCGGGAGGGCCCTCACCGGGGAGCTGTTTTTT
TRBD2	-	TRBJ2-7	TRBV7-2	CASSTGGLAAYEQYF	TGTGCCAGCAGTACGGGGGGACTAGCGGCCTACGAGCAGTACTTC
-	-	TRBJ2-7	TRBV5-4	CASSSKQGLVDEQYF	TGTGCCAGCAGCTCAAAACAGGGTTTGGTCGACGAGCAGTACTTC
-	-	TRBJ2-1	TRBV6-5	CASSYWSSSQNEQFF	TGTGCCAGCAGTTACTGGTCTAGCAGCCAAAATGAGCAGTTCTTC
-	-	TRBJ2-7	TRBV27	CASSFGSSEPHF	TGTGCCAGCAGTTTCGGTTCCTCTGAGCCGCACTTC
TRBD1	-	TRBJ2-7	TRBV5-5	CASSLLGQIYEQYF	TGTGCCAGCAGCTTACTGGGACAGATCTACGAGCAGTACTTC
TRBD2	-	TRBJ2-1	TRBV6-4	CASSVRAGAVNEQFF	TGTGCCAGCAGTGTTAGAGCGGGAGCGGTCAATGAGCAGTTCTTC
-	-	TRBJ1-1	TRBV5-1	CASSLASNTEAFF	TGCGCCAGCAGCTTGGCTTCTAACACTGAAGCTTTCTTT
TRBD2	-	TRBJ2-3	TRBV30	CAWNRDIKRERTDTQYF	TGTGCCTGGAATCGGGATATTAAGCGGGAGAGGACAGATACGCAGTATTTT
-	-	TRBJ2-1	TRBV19	CASGGMGPEQFF	TGTGCCAGTGGGGGGATGGGCCCGGAGCAGTTCTTC